The clone carrying this T cell receptor (beta chain) was counted only a few times. Its antigen is unidentified. This entry belongs to a study of blood T cells in healthy people across ages. Broader study findings: Long-lived donors carried more naive CD4+ cells and greater diversity than aged donors.

There are 15 residues in the CDR3. V was trimmed by 4 bases and J by 0 bases, leaving 12 bases between them. Then a second PCR, running roughly 7 to 11 cycles, was carried out with a sample-barcoded 5' primer and a J-beta primer mix. Sequencing of every sample gave 2.5 million or more CDR3-containing paired-end reads. TCRdb redid the calling of the 5' RACE reads with MiXCR, one entry per CDR3 protein. Counted here are about 720,000 distinct CDR3 sequences, around a fifth occurring once; the ten biggest clones make up around 22%. The chain combines TRBV12-3 or TRBV12-4 with TRBJ2-5; possibly TRBD1 or TRBD2 for D (5 bases each). The clonotype originates from a man between 70 and 80 years old in good health. The sequenced material came from blood. CDR3 DNA sequence: TGTGCCAGCAGTTCCCAGGGACGGTACCAAGAGACCCAGTACTTC. Translated: CASSSQGRYQETQYF.